This T cell receptor beta chain was recovered during a study of blood T cell repertoires in COVID-19. Study as a whole: PBMCs, B-cell-depleted T cells, or T cells provided the cDNA or gDNA that made up the material.

Per the authors' pipeline: Amplification of reference gene primers provided the estimated nucleated cell counts. The assay was immunoSEQ multiplex PCR, and TCRdb's table has in-frame clones only and misses some. From that table come the V and J calls and clone size; the DNA was used to work out D and trimming. The sample includes fewer than 350,000 clones, about 91% of them seen just once. V was pared by 4 bases and J by 1 base, with 5 bases of the junction left unmatched. There are 15 residues in the CDR3. Germline V lookup: CDR1 SGHRS, CDR2 YFSETQ. The chain is built from TRBV5-1 and TRBJ1-5; 7 nucleotides align to TRBD1. The sample consisted of peripheral blood. This receptor was obtained from a woman aged 25 to 39 with COVID-19, enrolled during active disease. This chain's CDR3 is CASSRTGASNQPQHF. In nucleotides, the CDR3 is TGCGCCAGCAGCCGTACAGGGGCGAGCAATCAGCCCCAGCATTTT.